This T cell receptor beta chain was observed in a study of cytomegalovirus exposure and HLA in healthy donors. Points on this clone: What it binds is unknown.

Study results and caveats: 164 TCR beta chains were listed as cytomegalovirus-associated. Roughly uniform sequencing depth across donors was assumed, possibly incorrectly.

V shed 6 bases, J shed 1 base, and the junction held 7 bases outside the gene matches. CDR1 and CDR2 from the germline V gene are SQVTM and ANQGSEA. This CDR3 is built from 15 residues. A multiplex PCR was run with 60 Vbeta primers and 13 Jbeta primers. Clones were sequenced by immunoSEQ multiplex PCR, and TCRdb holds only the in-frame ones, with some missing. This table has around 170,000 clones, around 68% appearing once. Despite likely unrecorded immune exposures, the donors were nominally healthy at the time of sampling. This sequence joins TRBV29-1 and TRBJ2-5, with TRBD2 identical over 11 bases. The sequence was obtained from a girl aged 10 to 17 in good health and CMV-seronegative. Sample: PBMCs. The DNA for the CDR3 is TGCAGCGTGGGCCCCCTAGCGGGGGGCCAAGAGACCCAGTACTTC. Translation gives CSVGPLAGGQETQYF.